This TCR beta chain derives from a study of tumor-infiltrating lymphocytes in primary liver carcinoma. Study-level points and caveats: The proportion of top clones found throughout all five tumor regions was only about 7-24%. Blood trailed tumors significantly in top-250-clone fraction (p = 0.039).

Unsorted bulk tissue of about 20-32 mg yielded co-extracted RNA and DNA. Constant-region priming of roughly 500 ng total RNA yielded TCR beta cDNA. TCR beta libraries came from three nested multiplex PCR rounds using slightly modified ARM-PCR. It was with TRBV1-TRBV30 forward primers and a C-beta reverse primer that the first two PCR rounds were run, at about 10 cycles each. TCRdb re-analysed the multiplex PCR reads in MiXCR, keeping a single row per CDR3 protein. This sample carries roughly 100,000 distinct CDR3 sequences, approximately 70% of them seen once, and the ten largest clones take 12%. V dropped 6 bases and J dropped 5; count of bases not matched to a gene: 9. The CDR3 runs to 14 residues. CDR1 is LNHDA, CDR2 SQIVND, per germline (reference sequence). Of note for this clonotype: Its antigen is unknown.

The receptor was isolated from a woman aged 55-69 years with primary liver carcinoma and hepatitis B virus infection. Sequencing was done on a sample of liver tumor tissue from sampling region 2. Regarding subset: tumor region T2, inferior pole. The chain is built from TRBV19 and TRBJ1-1, with 7 bases fitting TRBD1. CDR3: CASSPTGMGTEAFF. The CDR3 DNA sequence: TGTGCCAGTAGCCCGACAGGGATGGGAACTGAAGCTTTCTTT.